These 21 T cell receptor beta chains originate from one sample sequenced in a study of radiotherapy plus CTLA-4 blockade in lung cancer. Sequenced by immunoSEQ multiplex PCR; TCRdb stores in-frame clones only, minus some. The table has fewer than 55,000 clones, about 88% seen once. The sequencing used peripheral blood, collected from a patient treated with radiotherapy plus ipilimumab. These receptors came from a human donor with non-small cell lung cancer whose response to radiotherapy plus ipilimumab could not be evaluated.

The V gene is TRBV6-1, the J gene TRBJ1-4; D ambiguous. V lost 6 bases and J lost 4, with 12 bases in between. Per the germline V gene, CDR1 is MNHNS and CDR2 is SASEGT. The CDR3 sequence is 14 residues long. CDR3 residues: CASRSMRNNEKLFF. In DNA form, the CDR3 reads TGTGCCAGCAGGAGTATGAGAAATAATGAAAAACTGTTTTTT.

The genes are TRBV27 and TRBJ2-5; possible D gene TRBD1, 5 bases. This CDR3 spans 15 amino acids. The germline gives CDR1 MNHEY, CDR2 SMNVEV (reference sequence). Trimming took off 0 bases at V and 1 base at J, with 9 bases between the two ends. CDR3 amino acids: CASSLSRTSQETQYF. CDR3 in DNA: TGTGCCAGCAGTTTATCGAGGACAAGCCAAGAGACCCAGTACTTC.

This rearrangement joins TRBV2 to TRBJ1-5, with a possible D match to TRBD1 (6 bases). V lost 3 bases and J lost 7, with 16 bases in between. The CDR3 has 15 residues. CDR1 and CDR2 (germline): SNHLY, FYNNEI. The CDR3 loop reads CASSDYRVSQQPQHF. The CDR3 bases are TGTGCCAGCAGTGATTACAGGGTTTCCCAACAGCCCCAGCATTTT.

Only a few counts were recorded for this clone. The chain joins TRBV4-1 to TRBJ1-3; possibly TRBD1 for D (6 bases). The V end lost 1 base, the J end lost 3 bases, and 13 bases lay between the germline ends. Germline V gene lookup returns CDR1 MGHRA and CDR2 YSYEKL. This CDR3 has 16 residues. The CDR3 here is CASSQAATDSGNTIYF. CDR3 sequence (DNA): TGCGCCAGCAGCCAAGCGGCTACGGACAGTGGAAACACCATATATTTT.

This rearrangement joins TRBV19 to TRBJ1-5; possible D gene TRBD1, 6 bases. V lost 4 bases, J lost 2 bases, and 12 bases lay in between. Germline CDR1 and CDR2: LNHDA and SQIVND (reference sequence). The CDR3 has 15 amino acids. The CDR3, as DNA: TGTGCCAGTAGTACTAACCCAGGGGGCAATCAGCCCCAGCATTTT. The encoded protein is CASSTNPGGNQPQHF.

The chain links TRBV5-4 to TRBJ1-1; D perhaps matches TRBD1 (5 bases). In germline, CDR1 is SGHNT, CDR2 YYREEE (reference sequence). V was shortened by 2 bases and J by 4 bases, with 18 bases between the two germline ends. CDR3 size: 16 residues. CDR3 residues: CASSLFFGHTSTEAFF. In nucleotides, the CDR3 is TGTGCCAGCAGCTTATTCTTCGGACATACGAGCACTGAAGCTTTCTTT.

This clone was picked up a small number of times. The genes are TRBV4-3 and TRBJ1-2; D unclear. CDR1 LGHNA and CDR2 YSLEER come from the germline V gene. The CDR3 runs to 16 residues. The ends were cut back, 7 bases at V and 2 bases at J, with 20 bases in the middle. CDR3 sequence: CASTTNTTRRNYGYTF. CDR3 sequence (DNA): TGCGCCAGCACCACAAATACAACCCGCCGAAACTATGGCTACACCTTC.

The chain employs TRBV29-1 and TRBJ2-6; TRBD1 is a possible D gene (6 bases). The CDR3 has 17 residues. Germline V gene sequence: CDR1 SQVTM, CDR2 ANQGSEA. Trimming shortened V by 4 bases and J by 4 bases, and 20 bases separated the two germline ends. In nucleotides, the CDR3 is TGCAGCGTTGGAACAGGGTACTTACTCTCGGGGGCCAACGTCCTGACTTTC. Protein: CSVGTGYLLSGANVLTF. Full variable domain (outside the CDR3, taken from reference TRBV29-1 and TRBJ2-6): SAVISQKPSRDICQRGTSLTIQCQVDSQVTMMFWYRQQPGQSLTLIATANQGSEATYESGFVIDKFPISRPNLTFSTLTVSNMSPEDSSIYLCSVGTGYLLSGANVLTFGAGSRLTVL.

V gene TRBV18 combines with J gene TRBJ2-1, with 8 bases lining up with TRBD2. The CDR3 loop spans 15 amino acids. Trimming took 3 bases from V and 7 from J; bases not matched to a gene: 8. Germline values: CDR1 KGHSH, CDR2 LQKENI. The chain's CDR3 is CASSPLSGSGNEQFF. DNA of the CDR3: TGTGCCAGCTCACCCTTGAGCGGGAGTGGTAATGAGCAGTTCTTC.

This rearrangement joins TRBV28 to TRBJ1-5; 9 positions match TRBD1. Germline V gene data show CDR1 as MDHEN and CDR2 as SYDVKM. The junction had 8 bases not matched to a gene; V was cut back by 8 bases and J by 3 bases. CDR3 length equals 15 residues. The CDR3 DNA sequence: TGTGCCAGCGCTGGGACAGGGACCCACAATCAGCCCCAGCATTTT. Residues: CASAGTGTHNQPQHF.

This clone was observed a few times. The V and J genes are TRBV5-4 and TRBJ2-1; 9 positions agree with TRBD2. Germline CDR1 reads SGHNT; CDR2 reads YYREEE (reference sequence). The CDR3 runs 16 residues. With V trimmed by 0 bases and J by 4 bases, 5 bases remained unmatched. CDR3 sequence: CASSLAISGGYNEQFF. DNA of the CDR3: TGTGCCAGCAGCTTGGCCATTAGCGGGGGATACAATGAGCAGTTCTTC.

The chain joins TRBV7-2 to TRBJ2-3; TRBD1 matches at 12 bases. The V gene's germline CDR1 is SGHTA and CDR2 FQGNSA. The CDR3 contains 16 residues. The ends lost 6 bases at V and 4 bases at J; junction bases unmatched: 8. The CDR3 sequence: CASSLQGQGAADTQYF. CDR3 coding DNA: TGTGCCAGCAGTTTACAGGGACAGGGGGCCGCAGATACGCAGTATTTT.

The chain has TRBV28 and TRBJ2-7, with TRBD1 matching 11 bases. The CDR3 length is 15 residues. CDR1 and CDR2 (germline): MDHEN, SYDVKM. V gave up 4 bases and J gave up 4 bases; unmatched junction bases: 6. For the CDR3, the DNA is TGTGCCAGCAGTTCATACGGGACAGGGGGGTACGAGCAGTACTTC. Its translation: CASSSYGTGGYEQYF.

This clone was seen once. The genes are TRBV6-6 and TRBJ1-1; 9 bases are a match to TRBD1. V was clipped by 2 bases and J by 4 bases; unmatched bases: 2. CDR1 and CDR2 from the germline V gene are MNHNY and SVGAGI (reference sequence). The CDR3 spans 14 residues. Written as DNA, the CDR3 is TGTGCCAGCAGTTACCAGACAGGGGGCACTGAAGCTTTCTTT. Translated: CASSYQTGGTEAFF.

The CDR3 protein is CASSRGTIPYNEQFF. Written as DNA, the CDR3 is TGCGCCAGCAGCCGCGGGACTATCCCCTACAATGAGCAGTTCTTC. The V and J genes are TRBV5-1 and TRBJ2-1; TRBD2 matches 7 bases. The CDR3 sequence is 15 residues long. The V and J ends lost 4 bases and 2 bases, in that order; junction bases with no gene match: 6. The germline V gene has CDR1 SGHRS and CDR2 YFSETQ.

V is TRBV7-3 and J is TRBJ2-5; tentative D call: TRBD1 (6 bases). V was pared by 1 base and J by 1 base, with 10 bases between. Germline V gene sequence: CDR1 SGHTA, CDR2 FQGTGA. The CDR3 consists of 15 residues. CDR3 coding DNA: TGTGCCAGCAGCTTAAGAGGACAGACCCAAGAGACCCAGTACTTC. This translates into CASSLRGQTQETQYF.

The chain recombines TRBV5-4 with TRBJ1-2, with D perhaps matching TRBD1 (5 bases). CDR3 length equals 14 residues. The germline V and J ends were trimmed by 0 bases and 6 bases, with 12 bases remaining between them. CDR1 SGHNT and CDR2 YYREEE come from the germline V gene (reference sequence). CDR3: CASSLARGNNGYTF. DNA for the CDR3: TGTGCCAGCAGCTTGGCCCGGGGGAACAATGGCTACACCTTC.

The V call is TRBV4-2, the J call TRBJ2-1, with 13 positions matching TRBD2. Germline trimming cut 4 bases from V and 6 bases from J; bases unmatched to any gene: 6. The V gene's germline CDR1 is LGHNA and CDR2 YNFKEQ. This CDR3 is 16 amino acids long. The CDR3 coding sequence is TGTGCCAGCAGCCGCCCCGGGACTAGCGGGGTCAATGAGCAGTTCTTC. Encoded protein: CASSRPGTSGVNEQFF.

The table lists this clone with many counts. The rearrangement links TRBV2 to TRBJ1-1; the D is unclear. Deletions cut 4 bases from V and 0 bases from J, with 12 bases between. Per the germline V gene, CDR1 is SNHLY and CDR2 is FYNNEI. This CDR3 is built from 15 residues. CDR3 sequence reads: CASSGRDRVNTEAFF. The CDR3 DNA sequence: TGTGCCAGCAGTGGGAGGGATAGGGTGAACACTGAAGCTTTCTTT.

The chain uses TRBV18 and TRBJ2-3, with 7 bases fitting TRBD2. This CDR3 has 15 residues. Germline CDR1 reads KGHSH; CDR2 reads LQKENI. J was trimmed by 3 bases and V by 3 bases; bases with no gene match: 6. Here the CDR3 DNA reads TGTGCCAGCTCACCCGACGGACTAGGGACAGATACGCAGTATTTT. Translation gives CASSPDGLGTDTQYF.

The chain has TRBV6-5 and TRBJ2-7, with D possibly being TRBD1 (6 bases). The germline CDR1 and CDR2 sequences are MNHEY and SVGAGI. CDR3 size: 14 residues. Deletions cut 6 bases from V and 3 bases from J, with 15 bases between. The CDR3 DNA sequence: TGTGCCAGCAGGGGTGGACAGTTAAACTACGAGCAGTACTTC. Its translation is CASRGGQLNYEQYF.